Listed below are T cell receptor beta chains from one sample, sequenced in a study of post-analysis software for immune sequencing data. MiXCR, run by TCRdb on the PCR reads, gives a single entry per CDR3 protein. This table has some 190,000 distinct CDR3 sequences, approximately 30% appearing once. Sequenced input: blood. Receptors originate from a girl younger than 18 with multiple sclerosis. CDR3s include the opening cysteine and the closing phenylalanine or tryptophan. A D gene is named only where the DNA matches it firmly. Clone sizes are given selectively: once, few, many, or a class where the clone is expanded.

cdr3_nt cdr3_aa clone_size j_call d_call v_call
TGTGCCAGCAGTTTATCCCGGGACACCCAAGAGACCCAGTACTTC CASSLSRDTQETQYF many TRBJ2-5 . TRBV28
TGCGCCAGCAGCGCCAGTGGATTGAGTGGCTACACCTTC CASSASGLSGYTF many TRBJ1-2 . TRBV4-1
TGTGCCAGCAGTTTAATGGGTCAGGCCCGCAATGAGCAGTTCTTC CASSLMGQARNEQFF . TRBJ2-1 . TRBV12-3/TRBV12-4
TGTGCCAGCAGTTACTCGAGGGGGGGGAACACTGAAGCTTTCTTT CASSYSRGGNTEAFF few TRBJ1-1 . TRBV6-5
TGTGCCAGCAGTTTATCAGGGACTAGCGGGATCTACGAGCAGTACTTC CASSLSGTSGIYEQYF few TRBJ2-7 TRBD2 TRBV28
TGTGCCAGCAGATTTACAGGGGGAAGCAATCAGCCCCAGCATTTT CASRFTGGSNQPQHF few TRBJ1-5 TRBD1 TRBV12-3/TRBV12-4
TGTGCCAGCAGCCCCAGGGGGTCCCAAGATACGCAGTATTTT CASSPRGSQDTQYF . TRBJ2-3 TRBD1 TRBV3-1
TGTGCCAGCTCACCACGGCGGGGGGCGCCTGGGGAGACCCAGTACTTC CASSPRRGAPGETQYF . TRBJ2-5 TRBD2 TRBV18
TGCAGTGCTAGAGATCGACGGGGGCTGAGCACTGAAGCTTTCTTT CSARDRRGLSTEAFF . TRBJ1-1 . TRBV20-1
TGTGCCAGCAGTTTTCAGACTGCACCCTACGAGCAGTACTTC CASSFQTAPYEQYF many TRBJ2-7 . TRBV6-6
TGCGCCAGCAGCCCCGGTGAGGTCGGCACAGATACGCAGTATTTT CASSPGEVGTDTQYF . TRBJ2-3 . TRBV5-1
TGTGCCAGCACCTCCGCGGGGGGCGGAAACACCATATATTTT CASTSAGGGNTIYF once TRBJ1-3 . TRBV7-9
TGCGCCAGTGACACAGGGGGCCCGAATCAGCCCCAGCATTTT CASDTGGPNQPQHF . TRBJ1-5 TRBD1 TRBV5-1
TGTGCCAGCAGCTTAGGAGTTAACACCGGGGAGCTGTTTTTT CASSLGVNTGELFF many TRBJ2-2 . TRBV7-9
TGTGCCAGCAGCCCATACGGAGGAACTGTCACCGGGGAGCTGTTTTTT CASSPYGGTVTGELFF . TRBJ2-2 . TRBV28
TGTGCCAGCAGGGAGGACACTGAAGCTTTCTTT CASREDTEAFF many TRBJ1-1 . TRBV25-1
TGTGCCAGCAGCTTTGGGACAGGGCGATACTACGAGCAGTACTTC CASSFGTGRYYEQYF many TRBJ2-7 TRBD1 TRBV7-2
TGTGCCAGCAGCCTCACAGGTCGGGAGACCCAGTACTTC CASSLTGRETQYF . TRBJ2-5 . TRBV3-1
TGCAGCGTTGACAGGGGGAACTACAATGAGCAGTTCTTC CSVDRGNYNEQFF . TRBJ2-1 TRBD1 TRBV29-1
TGTGCCAGCAGGCCCGACAGGCCCGCCTACGAGCAGTACTTC CASRPDRPAYEQYF few TRBJ2-7 . TRBV27
TGCAGCGTTGAAGTAGGGGGCCCCAATCAGCCCCAGCATTTT CSVEVGGPNQPQHF few TRBJ1-5 TRBD1 TRBV29-1
TGTGCCAGCAGTTCAAGGACAGGGGGCAAGCTTGGGCAAGAGACCCAGTACTTC CASSSRTGGKLGQETQYF . TRBJ2-5 TRBD1 TRBV12-3/TRBV12-4
TGTGCCAGCTCACCTACAGGGACCTCCTACGAGCAGTACTTC CASSPTGTSYEQYF . TRBJ2-7 . TRBV18
TGTGCCAGCCGGGGGCAGTCCTACGAGCAGTACTTC CASRGQSYEQYF many TRBJ2-7 . TRBV6-6
TGCGCCAGCAGCCCCGGACGCTTCAATCAGCCCCAGCATTTT CASSPGRFNQPQHF . TRBJ1-5 . TRBV5-1
TGTGCCAGCAGCCGGAGACAGGGCTACAATGAGCAGTTCTTC CASSRRQGYNEQFF many TRBJ2-1 TRBD1 TRBV7-8
TGTGCCAGCGGTTCACGGGCCCACACAGATACGCAGTATTTT CASGSRAHTDTQYF . TRBJ2-3 . TRBV12-3/TRBV12-4
TGTGCCAGCAGTCCACCCGGGGGGCAAGTGGCTGAAGCTTTCTTT CASSPPGGQVAEAFF . TRBJ1-1 . TRBV27
TGCAGTGCCCCGGGGGGCGGGCCACAAGAGACCCAGTACTTC CSAPGGGPQETQYF many TRBJ2-5 . TRBV20-1
TGCAGTGCTAGAGATCCAGCGGGACAGCAAGAGACCCAGTACTTC CSARDPAGQQETQYF . TRBJ2-5 . TRBV20-1
TGTGCCAGCACCCAGGACGGGAGTAGCAATCAGCCCCAGCATTTT CASTQDGSSNQPQHF few TRBJ1-5 . TRBV28
TGTGCCAGCTGGGGTCGGGACTCCTACAATGAGCAGTTCTTC CASWGRDSYNEQFF . TRBJ2-1 . TRBV28
TGTGCCAGCAAAAGGGACAGGGAGTCTGAAAAACTGTTTTTT CASKRDRESEKLFF . TRBJ1-4 TRBD1 TRBV6-4
TGTGCCAGCAGCTTAGTTGGTGTTTGGGGAGGCAATGAGCAGTTCTTC CASSLVGVWGGNEQFF . TRBJ2-1 . TRBV7-2
TGTGCCAGCAGTTATTCCGGGACAGGCACCTACAATGAGCAGTTCTTC CASSYSGTGTYNEQFF many TRBJ2-1 TRBD1 TRBV6-5
TGTGCCAGCAGCTTAGGTCCAACCAACTATGGCTACACCTTC CASSLGPTNYGYTF many TRBJ1-2 . TRBV7-8
TGTGCCAGCAGTTCTATTACAGAAGGACAGCCCCAGCATTTT CASSSITEGQPQHF . TRBJ1-5 . TRBV27
TGCAGTGCTAGTGATAAGGTCGAGCAGTACTTC CSASDKVEQYF many TRBJ2-7 . TRBV20-1
TGTGCCAGCAGCTTGTTGTCAGATACGCAGTATTTT CASSLLSDTQYF . TRBJ2-3 . TRBV5-6
TGTGCCAGCAGCCAAGACAGGGCCACCTACAATGAGCAGTTCTTC CASSQDRATYNEQFF . TRBJ2-1 . TRBV3-1
TGTGCCAGCAGTTTCGGACTGCGCAGCCCCTACGAGCAGTACTTC CASSFGLRSPYEQYF many TRBJ2-7 . TRBV12-3/TRBV12-4
TGTGCCAGCAGCACCGGACAGGGCCCAGATACGCAGTATTTT CASSTGQGPDTQYF many TRBJ2-3 TRBD1 TRBV7-9
TGCGCCAGCAGCCAATCTAGCGGGCGGGCAGATACGCAGTATTTT CASSQSSGRADTQYF many TRBJ2-3 TRBD2 TRBV4-1
TGCAGTGCCCGACCCGGGCAGGGGGCTCTTGGCTACACCTTC CSARPGQGALGYTF . TRBJ1-2 TRBD1 TRBV20-1
TGCGCCAGCAGTGAGTCGCCGGAGCGATATGGCTACACCTTC CASSESPERYGYTF few TRBJ1-2 . TRBV10-2
TGTGCCAGCAGCTTAGCTATTGGGCAGGGGTCCAATGAGCAGTTCTTC CASSLAIGQGSNEQFF many TRBJ2-1 . TRBV7-8
TGCAGTGCTAGGAGGGGGGTCTCTGGAAACACCATATATTTT CSARRGVSGNTIYF . TRBJ1-3 . TRBV20-1
TGTGCCAGCAGTTTGCGGACTAGCGGGAGAGAGACCCAGTACTTC CASSLRTSGRETQYF many TRBJ2-5 TRBD2 TRBV12-3/TRBV12-4
TGTGCCAGCAGCTTAGCCGAGACAGGGTTTATCGACGAGCAGTACTTC CASSLAETGFIDEQYF many TRBJ2-7 TRBD1 TRBV7-9
TGTGCCAGCAGCTTAGACTATAGCTCCTACGAGCAGTACTTC CASSLDYSSYEQYF many TRBJ2-7 . TRBV7-9
TGTGCCAGCAGTGGGGACGGATATAGCAATCAGCCCCAGCATTTT CASSGDGYSNQPQHF . TRBJ1-5 . TRBV12-3/TRBV12-4
TGTGCCAGCAGTTACTCGAGGGGGACAGGAGATCCTGAAGCTTTCTTT CASSYSRGTGDPEAFF . TRBJ1-1 TRBD1 TRBV6-6
TGCGCCAGCAGTGCCAGTTACACCGGGGAGCTGTTTTTT CASSASYTGELFF . TRBJ2-2 . TRBV10-2
TGCAGTGCTAGAAGTCACAGGAGCCCCGACGGGCAGTACTTC CSARSHRSPDGQYF many TRBJ2-7 . TRBV20-1
TGTGCCAGCAGTGCATATGGGGCCCGATCCGGGATCGGTGGCTACACCTTC CASSAYGARSGIGGYTF . TRBJ1-2 . TRBV27
TGTGCCAGCAGTTACTCCGGACCCCCCGATACGCAGTATTTT CASSYSGPPDTQYF many TRBJ2-3 . TRBV6-5
TGTGCCAGCAGCAAAGGGACTAGCGGGGACCAAGAGACCCAGTACTTC CASSKGTSGDQETQYF few TRBJ2-5 TRBD2 TRBV11-3